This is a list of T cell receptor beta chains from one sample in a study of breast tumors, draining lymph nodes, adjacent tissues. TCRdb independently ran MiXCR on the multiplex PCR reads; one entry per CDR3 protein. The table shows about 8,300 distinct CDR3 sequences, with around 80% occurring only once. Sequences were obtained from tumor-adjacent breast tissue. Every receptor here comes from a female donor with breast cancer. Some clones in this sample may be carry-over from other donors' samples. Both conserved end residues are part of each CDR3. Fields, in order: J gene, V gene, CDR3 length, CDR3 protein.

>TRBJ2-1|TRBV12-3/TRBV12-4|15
CASSAGTGEYNEQFF
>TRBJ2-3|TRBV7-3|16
CASSLAGLAGVYTQYF
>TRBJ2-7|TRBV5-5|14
CASSLGSGSYEQYF
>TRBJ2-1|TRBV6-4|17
CASSVRPAGAYGNEQFF
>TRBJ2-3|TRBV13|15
CASSLYSPSTDTQYF
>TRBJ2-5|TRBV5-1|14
CASSLGTGQETQYF
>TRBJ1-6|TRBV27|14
CASRSLIGNSPLHF
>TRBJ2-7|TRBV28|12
CATGRELWEQYF
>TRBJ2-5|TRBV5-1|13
CATRPGRGETQYF
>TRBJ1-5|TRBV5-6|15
CASRSQRRLNQPQHF
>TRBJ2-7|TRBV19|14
CASSRLAGGGEQYF
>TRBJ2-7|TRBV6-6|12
CASRGDFYEQYF
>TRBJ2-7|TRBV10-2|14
CASSPAGGTYEQYF
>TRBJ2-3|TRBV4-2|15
CASSHGGEGTDTQYF
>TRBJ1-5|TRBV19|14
CASTGVASNQPQHF
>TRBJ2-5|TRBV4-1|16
CASSQDVNRGQETQYF
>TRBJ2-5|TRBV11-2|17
CASSLLLVPSAKETQYF
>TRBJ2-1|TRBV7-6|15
CASSLTSGGRDEQFF
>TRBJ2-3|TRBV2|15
CASTYRAKQTDTQYF
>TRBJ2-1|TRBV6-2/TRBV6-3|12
CASSYIHNEQFF
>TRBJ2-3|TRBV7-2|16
CASSSNRGWLTDTQYF
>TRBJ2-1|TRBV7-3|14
CASSPLAGSNEQFF
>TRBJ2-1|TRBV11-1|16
CASSLEGRGGLDEQFF
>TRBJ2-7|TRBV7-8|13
CASSQDRGREQYF
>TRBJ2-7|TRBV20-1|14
CSADPGQGTYEQYF
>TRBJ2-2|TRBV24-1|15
CATRNREPNTGELFF
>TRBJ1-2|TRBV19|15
CASGVWDRVGAGYTF
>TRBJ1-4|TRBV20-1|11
CSARYGEKLFF
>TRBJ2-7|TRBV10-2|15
CASSDRGSLSYEQYF
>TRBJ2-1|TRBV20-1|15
CSAEATSILSNEQFF
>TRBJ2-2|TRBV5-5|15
CASSSLGHYTGELFF
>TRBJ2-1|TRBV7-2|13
CASSLQGWDEQFF
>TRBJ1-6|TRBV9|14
CASSTYDDNSPLHF
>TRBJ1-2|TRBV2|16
CASSTLRDSGNYGYTF
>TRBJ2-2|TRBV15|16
CATSPYGGRSFGELFF
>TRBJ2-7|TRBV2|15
CASSDDGRATYEQYF
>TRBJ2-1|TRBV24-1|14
CATSDPQGRSEQFF
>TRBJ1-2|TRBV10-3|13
CAISESANYGYTF
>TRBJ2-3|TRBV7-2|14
CASRSGLSTDTQYF
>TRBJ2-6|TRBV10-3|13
CAASASGANVLTF
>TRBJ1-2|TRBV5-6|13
CASRPTGVYGYTF
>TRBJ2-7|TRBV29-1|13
CSVETGSSYEQYF
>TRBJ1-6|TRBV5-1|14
CASSESSYNSPLHF
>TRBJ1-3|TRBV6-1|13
CASITRDSNTIYF
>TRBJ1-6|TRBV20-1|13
CSAGDSTNSPLHF
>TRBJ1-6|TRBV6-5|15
CASTNTGTVNSPLHF
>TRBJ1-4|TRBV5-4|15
CASSAGQGWDEKLFF
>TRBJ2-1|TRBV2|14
CASSGGGGLNEQFF
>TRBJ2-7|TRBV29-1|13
CSALLTGPYEQYF
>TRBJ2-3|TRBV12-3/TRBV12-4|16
CASSRRTSVSTDTQYF
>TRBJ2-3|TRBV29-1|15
CSVEDGRQSTDTQYF